This TCR beta chain was recorded in a study of OX40 agonist ivuxolimab in advanced cancers. Note on this clone: Its antigen is not known.

Peripheral blood came from all dose cohorts at three timepoints. The CDR3 spans 14 residues. The germline V and J ends were trimmed by 3 bases and 0 bases, with 9 bases remaining between them. Germline values: CDR1 SGHRS, CDR2 YFSETQ. Findings and caveats of the study: Expanded clones belonging to CD8+ T cells outnumbered, on average, those of CD4+.

Measured with immunoSEQ multiplex PCR; TCRdb has only the in-frame clones, and not every one. This sample has approximately 79,000 clones, with around 93% found just once. This chain links TRBV5-1 with TRBJ2-5; D is unresolved. The sequences come from CD4+ or CD8+ T cells sorted from blood, collected in a trial of the OX40 agonist ivuxolimab. The receptor was derived from an adult with an advanced solid tumor such as melanoma, head and neck, liver or kidney cancer. CDR3 protein: CASSSNRYQETQYF. CDR3 in DNA: TGCGCCAGCAGCTCGAATCGGTACCAAGAGACCCAGTACTTC.